These 28 T cell receptor beta chains were sequenced from one sample in a study of T cell responses to AZD1222 COVID-19 vaccine. The repertoire was sequenced with immunoSEQ multiplex PCR; TCRdb's copy has only in-frame clones and lacks some. The repertoire holds about 81,000 clones, approximately 90% seen once, with roughly 8% in the top ten. Specimen: peripheral blood, collected 28 days after the second AZD1222 dose. The receptor set was obtained from an adult who received the AZD1222 COVID-19 vaccine.

The V call is TRBV2, the J call TRBJ2-1, with no clear D. The CDR3 runs to 10 residues. Trimming left V 7 bases short and J 9 bases short, with 7 bases between. Germline CDR1 is SNHLY and CDR2 is FYNNEI. CDR3 DNA: TGTGCCAGCACCATGGGTGAGCAGTTCTTC. Its translation is CASTMGEQFF.

The genes are TRBV27 and TRBJ2-3; the match to TRBD1 covers 7 bases. Germline V CDR1 and CDR2: MNHEY, SMNVEV (reference sequence). The junction had 10 bases not matched to a gene; V was cut back by 5 bases and J by 5 bases. The CDR3 consists of 15 residues. The CDR3 sequence: CASSPTGRQKDTQYF. CDR3 nucleotide sequence: TGTGCCAGCAGTCCGACAGGGCGTCAGAAAGATACGCAGTATTTT.

The V gene is TRBV28, the J gene TRBJ2-7; TRBD1 aligns across 8 bases. CDR1 and CDR2 (germline): MDHEN, SYDVKM. This CDR3 spans 14 amino acids. V shed 4 bases, J shed 2 bases, and the junction held 4 bases outside the gene matches. The CDR3 sequence is CASSSGQATYEQYF. Here the CDR3 DNA reads TGTGCCAGCAGTTCGGGACAGGCGACCTACGAGCAGTACTTC.

The rearrangement joins TRBV3-1 (or the pseudogene TRBV3-2) to TRBJ1-2; D uncertain. Germline CDR1 is LGHDT and CDR2 is YNNKEL (reference sequence). V lost 5 bases, J lost 1 base, and 8 bases lay in between. This CDR3 is 13 amino acids long. In DNA form, the CDR3 reads TGTGCCAGCAGCTTGGCGGGTAACTATGGCTACACCTTC. The encoded protein is CASSLAGNYGYTF.

The chain is built from TRBV27 and TRBJ1-4, with D hard to call. The CDR3 is 14 residues long. The V end was cut by 0 bases, the J end by 3 bases, with 5 bases between. The V gene's germline CDR1 is MNHEY and CDR2 SMNVEV (reference sequence). The DNA for the CDR3 is TGTGCCAGCAGTTTATCGTGGGCTAATGAAAAACTGTTTTTT. Translation: CASSLSWANEKLFF.

CDR3 nucleotide sequence: TGCGCCAGCAGCTTGCAGGGACTAGCGACCCATACGCAGTATTTT. As protein: CASSLQGLATHTQYF. The chain uses TRBV5-1 and TRBJ2-3, with 10 nucleotides matching TRBD2. Germline CDR1 SGHRS, CDR2 YFSETQ. The ends lost 1 base at V and 7 bases at J; junction bases unmatched: 6. CDR3 length equals 15 residues.

The chain joins TRBV9 to TRBJ2-7; TRBD2 matches at 11 bases. Losses at the gene ends were 4 bases for V and 4 bases for J; bases not matched to a gene: 4. The germline CDR1 and CDR2 sequences are SGDLS and YYNGEE. The CDR3 runs to 14 residues. CDR3 DNA: TGTGCCAGCAGCCCCCGGACTAGCGGGTACGAGCAGTACTTC. As protein: CASSPRTSGYEQYF.

This sequence joins TRBV12-3 or TRBV12-4 and TRBJ1-1; TRBD1 agrees at 7 bases. The trim removed 5 bases at V and 6 bases at J, leaving 0 bases unmatched. The length of the CDR3 is 11 residues. CDR3 coding DNA: TGTGCCAGCAGTCAGGGGGCTGAAGCTTTCTTT. Residues: CASSQGAEAFF.

The V and J genes are TRBV7-2 and TRBJ1-5; D may be TRBD1 (5 bases). Germline V gene lookup returns CDR1 SGHTA and CDR2 FQGNSA. The CDR3 has 14 amino acids. V shed 6 bases and J shed 6 bases, with 15 bases lying between them. In DNA form, the CDR3 reads TGTGCCAGCAGTCCGGGGGTGGTTAGTCAGCCCCAGCATTTT. Protein product: CASSPGVVSQPQHF.

The rearrangement uses TRBV18 and TRBJ1-1; 7 positions agree with TRBD1. The V gene's germline CDR1 is KGHSH and CDR2 LQKENI. V shed 4 bases and J 1 base; nucleotides not matched to a gene: 3. The CDR3 covers 14 residues. The CDR3 loop reads CASSLGQANTEAFF. The CDR3 bases are TGTGCCAGCTCACTAGGACAGGCGAACACTGAAGCTTTCTTT.

This clone was seen a few times. This chain links TRBV6-2 or TRBV6-3 with TRBJ1-6, with D unclear. Deletions cut 5 bases from V and 8 bases from J, with 7 bases between. This CDR3 is 12 amino acids long. CDR1 MNHEY and CDR2 SVGEGT come from the germline V gene. The CDR3 loop reads CASSPLYSPLHF. CDR3 DNA: TGTGCCAGCAGTCCGCTTTATTCACCCCTCCACTTT.

This chain joins TRBV6-2 or TRBV6-3 and TRBJ2-2; TRBD2 matches 10 bases. The CDR3 length is 15 residues. V lost 6 bases to trimming and J lost 1 base; unmatched junction nucleotides: 2. Germline V lookup: CDR1 MNHEY, CDR2 SVGEGT. In DNA form, the CDR3 reads TGTGCCAGCAGACCTAGCGGGAGGAACACCGGGGAGCTGTTTTTT. It translates to CASRPSGRNTGELFF.

The chain is built from TRBV5-1 and TRBJ2-1, with TRBD2 matching over 10 bases. Germline V gene lookup returns CDR1 SGHRS and CDR2 YFSETQ. V lost 0 bases and J lost 9; bases outside the gene matches: 9. The CDR3 contains 16 residues. In nucleotides, the CDR3 is TGCGCCAGCAGCTTGGCTAGCGGGAGAGACGCTGCTGAGCAGTTCTTC. Amino acid sequence: CASSLASGRDAAEQFF.

The chain couples TRBV5-1 to TRBJ2-3; D gene unclear. The CDR3 contains 14 residues. V was shortened by 0 bases and J by 4 bases, with 9 bases between the two germline ends. Germline loops: CDR1 SGHRS, CDR2 YFSETQ. CDR3 nucleotide sequence: TGCGCCAGCAGCTTGGGGTCTAATCCAGATACGCAGTATTTT. Amino acids: CASSLGSNPDTQYF.

This clone was counted only a few times. The rearrangement links TRBV28 to TRBJ1-5; TRBD1 matches at 7 bases. The CDR3 has 14 residues. V lost 7 bases and J lost 9; bases outside the gene matches: 12. The germline V gene encodes CDR1 MDHEN and CDR2 SYDVKM. The CDR3 coding sequence is TGTGCCAGCAATACAGGGGCCTCTCTGATGCCCCAGCATTTT. This codes for CASNTGASLMPQHF.

The chain has TRBV30 and TRBJ1-1; 8 nucleotides line up with TRBD1. Unmatched junction bases numbered 6, after V lost 2 bases and J lost 1 base. CDR1 and CDR2 from the germline V gene are GTSNPN and SVGIG (reference sequence). The CDR3 is 15 residues long. CDR3 region: CAWSPNRGWNTEAFF. The CDR3 DNA sequence: TGTGCCTGGAGTCCGAACAGGGGGTGGAACACTGAAGCTTTCTTT. The complete variable domain, with remaining parts taken from reference TRBV30 and TRBJ1-1, reads SQTIHQWPATLVQPVGSPLSLECTVEGTSNPNLYWYRQAAGRGLQLLFYSVGIGQISSEVPQNLSASRPQDRQFILSSKKLLLSDSGFYLCAWSPNRGWNTEAFFGQGTRLTVV.

This clone appeared a few times. The chain carries TRBV5-4 and TRBJ1-2; D might be TRBD1 (5 bases). Germline V gene lookup returns CDR1 SGHNT and CDR2 YYREEE (reference sequence). V was clipped by 3 bases and J by 7 bases, with 16 bases between them. The CDR3 totals 14 residues. CDR3 residues: CASSSPLGTGGYTF. As DNA, the CDR3 is TGTGCCAGCAGCTCCCCGTTGGGGACGGGTGGCTACACCTTC.

V gene TRBV18 combines with J gene TRBJ2-7, with no clear D. This CDR3 region has 11 residues. Trimming took off 4 bases at V and 6 bases at J, with 7 bases between the two ends. The germline V gene has CDR1 KGHSH and CDR2 LQKENI. CDR3 amino acids: CASSHTSEQYF. In DNA, the CDR3 is TGTGCCAGCTCACACACGTCCGAGCAGTACTTC.

This clone was recorded many times. V and J are TRBV25-1 and TRBJ1-5, with 7 positions matching TRBD1. V gave up 3 bases and J gave up 3 bases; unmatched junction bases: 5. Germline values: CDR1 MGHDK, CDR2 SYGVNS. The CDR3 spans 15 residues. CDR3 sequence reads: CASSDGQALNQPQHF. Here the CDR3 DNA reads TGTGCCAGCAGTGATGGACAGGCGCTCAATCAGCCCCAGCATTTT.

The chain couples TRBV6-1 to TRBJ2-3; TRBD1 might be the D (6 bases). This CDR3 comprises 15 residues. CDR1 and CDR2 (germline): MNHNS, SASEGT. Trimming left V 1 base short and J 3 bases short, with 11 bases between. This CDR3 is CASSEGVQGTDTQYF. The CDR3 nucleotides are TGTGCCAGCAGTGAAGGCGTGCAGGGGACAGATACGCAGTATTTT.

The V and J genes are TRBV29-1 and TRBJ2-5, with TRBD1 identical over 8 bases. The CDR3 sequence is 14 residues long. V lost 7 bases, J lost 0 bases, and 7 bases stayed unmatched. Germline loops: CDR1 SQVTM, CDR2 ANQGSEA. CDR3 sequence reads: CSAEGQANQETQYF. In DNA form, the CDR3 reads TGCAGCGCTGAGGGACAGGCCAACCAAGAGACCCAGTACTTC.

This chain joins TRBV15 and TRBJ2-7; 7 nucleotides line up with TRBD1. The ends lost 3 bases at V and 6 bases at J; junction bases unmatched: 11. Germline V gene sequence: CDR1 LNHNV, CDR2 YYDKDF (reference sequence). The CDR3 is 15 amino acids. CDR3 region: CATSSRGTVKSEQYF. The CDR3 nucleotides read TGTGCCACCAGCAGCAGGGGGACGGTCAAAAGCGAGCAGTACTTC.

V is TRBV7-3 and J is TRBJ2-2; TRBD2 agrees at 12 bases. The CDR3 sequence is 15 residues long. Trimming took 5 bases from V and 4 from J; bases not matched to a gene: 2. The V gene's germline CDR1 is SGHTA and CDR2 FQGTGA. CDR3 sequence: CASSQGLAGTGELFF. CDR3 coding DNA: TGTGCCAGCAGCCAGGGACTAGCGGGCACCGGGGAGCTGTTTTTT.

The chain employs TRBV6-5 and TRBJ1-2, with D unresolved. CDR1 is MNHEY, CDR2 SVGAGI, per germline. The CDR3 extends over 15 amino acids. The V gene lost 10 bases and the J gene lost 0 bases, with 18 bases spanning the gap. The CDR3 loop is CAIRPNSLANYGYTF. The CDR3 bases are TGTGCCATTCGCCCGAACAGCTTAGCTAACTATGGCTACACCTTC.

The chain is built from TRBV3-1 (or the pseudogene TRBV3-2) and TRBJ1-1, with D perhaps TRBD1 (5 bases). Germline CDR1 LGHDT, CDR2 YNNKEL (reference sequence). There are 13 residues in the CDR3. Trimming stripped 7 bases from V and 1 base from J, with 10 bases between. The CDR3 nucleotides read TGTGCCAGCACCATGGGGGGGAACACTGAAGCTTTCTTT. Its protein is CASTMGGNTEAFF.

The CDR3 loop is CASRGTVSSPLHF. Written as DNA, the CDR3 is TGTGCCAGTAGAGGGACAGTGAGTTCACCCCTCCACTTT. This chain links TRBV19 with TRBJ1-6, with 7 nucleotides matching TRBD1. CDR1 and CDR2 from the germline V gene are LNHDA and SQIVND (reference sequence). Losses at the gene ends were 6 bases for V and 9 bases for J; bases not matched to a gene: 5. The length of the CDR3 is 13 residues.

The chain links TRBV7-2 to TRBJ2-5, with TRBD1 identical over 8 bases. The ends lost 1 base at V and 4 bases at J; junction bases unmatched: 2. This CDR3 has 14 residues. CDR1 and CDR2 (germline): SGHTA, FQGNSA. CDR3 sequence (DNA): TGTGCCAGCAGCTTAGAGGACAGGGTAGAGACCCAGTACTTC. Translated: CASSLEDRVETQYF.

The genes are TRBV4-1 and TRBJ2-3; 7 nucleotides agree with TRBD2. CDR1 and CDR2 (germline): MGHRA, YSYEKL. After removal of 0 bases from V and 6 bases from J, the junction contained 9 bases not matched to a gene. This CDR3 is 16 amino acids long. The CDR3 bases are TGCGCCAGCAGCCAAGATCCCGGACTAGAAACTGATACGCAGTATTTT. Protein product: CASSQDPGLETDTQYF.